This TCR beta chain appears in the sequencing data of a study of blood T cell repertoires in COVID-19. The wider study: Sample material is recorded as cDNA or gDNA derived from T cells, B-cell-depleted T cells, or PBMCs.

This clone was counted at least ten times. At the DNA level, this CDR3 is encoded by other sequences in the same sample as well. The CDR3 covers 14 residues. Germline V gene data show CDR1 as MNHNY and CDR2 as SVGAGI (reference sequence). Trimming pared 6 bases from V and 1 base from J, leaving 10 bases between. TCRdb's copy holds only in-frame clones and misses some; the assay was immunoSEQ multiplex PCR. The table lists about 240,000 clones, roughly four fifths of them singletons. This receptor was obtained from a woman aged 55-70 years with active or convalescent COVID-19. The rearrangement links TRBV6-6 to TRBJ1-5; a possible D gene is TRBD1 (6 bases). Sequencing was performed on peripheral blood. For the CDR3, the DNA is TGTGCCAGCAGCCTACAGGGCAGCAATCAGCCCCAGCATTTT. This translates into CASSLQGSNQPQHF.